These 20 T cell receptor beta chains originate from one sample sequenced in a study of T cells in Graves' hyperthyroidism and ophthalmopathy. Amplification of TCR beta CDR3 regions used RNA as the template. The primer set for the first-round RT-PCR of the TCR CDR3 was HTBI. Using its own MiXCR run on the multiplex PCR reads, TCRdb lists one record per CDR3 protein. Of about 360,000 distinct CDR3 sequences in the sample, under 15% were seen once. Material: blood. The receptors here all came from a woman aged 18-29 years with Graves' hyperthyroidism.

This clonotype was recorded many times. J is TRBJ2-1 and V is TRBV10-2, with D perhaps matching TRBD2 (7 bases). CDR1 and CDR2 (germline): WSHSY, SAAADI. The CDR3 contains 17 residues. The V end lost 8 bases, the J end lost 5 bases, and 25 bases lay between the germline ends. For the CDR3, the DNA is TGCGCCAGCTCCGACACGGGGGGCCCCCCGGCTCACAATGAGCAGTTCTTC. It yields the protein CASSDTGGPPAHNEQFF.

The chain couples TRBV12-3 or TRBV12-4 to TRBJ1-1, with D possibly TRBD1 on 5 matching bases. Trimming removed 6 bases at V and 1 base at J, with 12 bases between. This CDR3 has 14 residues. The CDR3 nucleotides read TGTGCCAGCAGCTTAAGGACAAGGAACACTGAAGCTTTCTTT. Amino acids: CASSLRTRNTEAFF.

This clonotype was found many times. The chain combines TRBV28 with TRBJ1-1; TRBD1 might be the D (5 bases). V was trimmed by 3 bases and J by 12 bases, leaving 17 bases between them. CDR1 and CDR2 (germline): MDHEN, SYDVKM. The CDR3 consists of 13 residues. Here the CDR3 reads CASSLEGAGGTFF. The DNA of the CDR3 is TGTGCCAGCAGTTTGGAAGGGGCGGGGGGAACTTTCTTT.

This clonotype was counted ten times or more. The CDR3 DNA reads as TGTGCCAGCAGCCAAACCGGAAACACCATATATTTT. This sequence encodes CASSQTGNTIYF. The chain is built from TRBV3-1 and TRBJ1-3; D is uncertain. V was pared by 2 bases and J by 4 bases, with 3 bases between. The V gene's germline CDR1 is LGHDT and CDR2 YNNKEL (reference sequence). The CDR3 is made up of 12 amino acids.

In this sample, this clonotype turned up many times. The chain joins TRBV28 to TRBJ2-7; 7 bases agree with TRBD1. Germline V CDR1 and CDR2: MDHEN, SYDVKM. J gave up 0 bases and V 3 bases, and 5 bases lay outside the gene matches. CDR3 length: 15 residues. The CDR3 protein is CASSFGQAGSYEQYF. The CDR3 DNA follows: TGTGCCAGCAGTTTTGGACAGGCAGGCTCCTACGAGCAGTACTTC.

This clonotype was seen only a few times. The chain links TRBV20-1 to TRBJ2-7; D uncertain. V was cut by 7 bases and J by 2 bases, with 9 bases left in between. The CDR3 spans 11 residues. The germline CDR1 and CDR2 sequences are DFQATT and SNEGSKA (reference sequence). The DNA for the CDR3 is TGCAGTGGCCGTAGTCCCTACGAGCAGTACTTC. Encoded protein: CSGRSPYEQYF.

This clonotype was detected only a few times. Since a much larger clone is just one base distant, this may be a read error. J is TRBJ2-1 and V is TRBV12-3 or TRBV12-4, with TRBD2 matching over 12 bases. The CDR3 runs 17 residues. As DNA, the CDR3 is TGTGGCAGCAGTTTCGGAGCTAGCGGGGGGGCATTGGATGAGCAGTTCTTC. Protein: CGSSFGASGGALDEQFF.

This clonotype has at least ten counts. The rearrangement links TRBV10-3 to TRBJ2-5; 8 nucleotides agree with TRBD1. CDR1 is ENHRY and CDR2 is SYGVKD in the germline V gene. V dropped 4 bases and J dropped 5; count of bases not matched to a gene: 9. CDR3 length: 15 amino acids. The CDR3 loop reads CAISVGQGAWETQYF. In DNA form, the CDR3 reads TGTGCCATCAGTGTTGGGCAGGGGGCTTGGGAGACCCAGTACTTC.

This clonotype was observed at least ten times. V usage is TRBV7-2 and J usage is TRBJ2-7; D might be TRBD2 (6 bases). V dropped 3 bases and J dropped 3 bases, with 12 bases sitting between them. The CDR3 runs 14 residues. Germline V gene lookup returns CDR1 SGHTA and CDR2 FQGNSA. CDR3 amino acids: CASSFAGTYYEQYF. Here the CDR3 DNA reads TGTGCCAGCAGCTTCGCAGGGACTTACTACGAGCAGTACTTC.

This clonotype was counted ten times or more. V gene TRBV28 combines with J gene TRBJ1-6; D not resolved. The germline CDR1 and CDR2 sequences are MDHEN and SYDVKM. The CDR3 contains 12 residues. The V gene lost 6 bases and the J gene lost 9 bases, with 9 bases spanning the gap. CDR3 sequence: CASSPARSPLHF. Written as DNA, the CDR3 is TGTGCCAGCAGCCCCGCCCGTTCACCCCTCCACTTT.

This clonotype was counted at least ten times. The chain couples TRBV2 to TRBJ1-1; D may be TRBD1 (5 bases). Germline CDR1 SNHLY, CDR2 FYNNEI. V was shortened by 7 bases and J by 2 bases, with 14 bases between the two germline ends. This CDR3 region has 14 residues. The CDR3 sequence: CASNRDGRNTEAFF. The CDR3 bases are TGTGCCAGCAACCGGGACGGAAGAAACACTGAAGCTTTCTTT.

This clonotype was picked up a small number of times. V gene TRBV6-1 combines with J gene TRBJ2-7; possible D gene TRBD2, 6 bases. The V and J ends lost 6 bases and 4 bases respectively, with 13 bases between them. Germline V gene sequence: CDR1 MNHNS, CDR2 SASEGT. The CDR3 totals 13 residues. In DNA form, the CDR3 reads TGTGCCAGCAGCCGGGACTCATTTTACGAGCAGTACTTC. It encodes CASSRDSFYEQYF.

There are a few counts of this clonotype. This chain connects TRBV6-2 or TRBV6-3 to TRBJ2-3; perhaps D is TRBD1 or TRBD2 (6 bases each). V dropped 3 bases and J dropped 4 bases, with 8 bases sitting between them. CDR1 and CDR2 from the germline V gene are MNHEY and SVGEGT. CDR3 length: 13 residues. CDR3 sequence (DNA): TGTGCCAGCAGTTATGGGGGGCCAGATACGCAGTATTTT. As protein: CASSYGGPDTQYF.

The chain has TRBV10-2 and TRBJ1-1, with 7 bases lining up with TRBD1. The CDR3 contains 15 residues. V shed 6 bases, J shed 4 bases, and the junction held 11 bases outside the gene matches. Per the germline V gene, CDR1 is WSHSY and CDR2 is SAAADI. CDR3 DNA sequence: TGCGCCAGCAGCCTTAACAGGGGCGGCAGCACTGAAGCTTTCTTT. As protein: CASSLNRGGSTEAFF.

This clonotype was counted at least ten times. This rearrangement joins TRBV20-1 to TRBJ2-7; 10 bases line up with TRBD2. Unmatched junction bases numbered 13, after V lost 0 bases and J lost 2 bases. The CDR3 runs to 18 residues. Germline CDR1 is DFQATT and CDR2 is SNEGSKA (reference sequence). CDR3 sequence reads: CSARDMDNLAGAPYEQYF. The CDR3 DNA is TGCAGTGCTAGAGATATGGACAATCTAGCGGGGGCACCCTACGAGCAGTACTTC.

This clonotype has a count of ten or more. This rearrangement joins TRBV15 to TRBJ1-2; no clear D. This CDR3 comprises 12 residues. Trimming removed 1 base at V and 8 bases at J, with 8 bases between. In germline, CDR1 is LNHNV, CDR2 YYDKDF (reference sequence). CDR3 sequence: CATSRVWEGYTF. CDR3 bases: TGTGCCACCAGCAGAGTGTGGGAGGGCTACACCTTC.

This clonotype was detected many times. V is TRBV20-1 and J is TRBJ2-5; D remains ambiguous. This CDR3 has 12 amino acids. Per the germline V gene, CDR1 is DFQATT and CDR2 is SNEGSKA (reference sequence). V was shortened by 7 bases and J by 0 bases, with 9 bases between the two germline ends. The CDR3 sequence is CSVRTYQETQYF. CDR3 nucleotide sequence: TGCAGTGTCCGGACGTACCAAGAGACCCAGTACTTC.

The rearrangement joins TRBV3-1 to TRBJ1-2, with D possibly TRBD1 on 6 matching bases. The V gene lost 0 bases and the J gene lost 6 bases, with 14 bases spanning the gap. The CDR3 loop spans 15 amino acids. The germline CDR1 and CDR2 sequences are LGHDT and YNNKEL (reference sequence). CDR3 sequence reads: CASSQDLRRGHGYTF. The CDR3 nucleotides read TGTGCCAGCAGCCAAGATCTCCGCAGGGGACATGGCTACACCTTC.

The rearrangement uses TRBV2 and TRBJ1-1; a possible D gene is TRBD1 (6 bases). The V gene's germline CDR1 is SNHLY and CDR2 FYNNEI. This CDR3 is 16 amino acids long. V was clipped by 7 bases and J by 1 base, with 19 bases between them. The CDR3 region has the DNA TGTGCCAGCACTCCTGGGGGGGCGACGGCGAACACTGAAGCTTTCTTT. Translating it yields CASTPGGATANTEAFF.

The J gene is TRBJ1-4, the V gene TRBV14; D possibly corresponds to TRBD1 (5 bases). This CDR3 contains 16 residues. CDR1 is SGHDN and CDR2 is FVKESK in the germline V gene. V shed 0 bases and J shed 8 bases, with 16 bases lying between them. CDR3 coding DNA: TGTGCCAGCAGCCAAGATTTGGGGACGACCCCGGAAAAACTGTTTTTT. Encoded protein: CASSQDLGTTPEKLFF.